The clone carrying this T cell receptor beta chain was found once. In the original processing: Using reference gene primer amplification, nucleated cell counts were estimated. The repertoire was sequenced with immunoSEQ multiplex PCR; TCRdb's copy has only in-frame clones and lacks some. V, J and clone size were drawn from that table, and D and trimming were deduced from the DNA. The sample has 200,000 to 300,000 clones, about nine tenths seen once. This entry belongs to a study of blood T cell repertoires in COVID-19. Across the whole study: From T cells, B-cell-depleted T cells, or PBMCs came the material, which was cDNA or gDNA.

Germline V lookup: CDR1 LNHDA, CDR2 SQIVND (reference sequence). CDR3 length: 15 amino acids. With 6 bases clipped from V and 0 bases from J, the junction kept 7 bases outside the gene matches. The chain carries TRBV19 and TRBJ2-7; TRBD1 matches 8 bases. The clonotype was recovered from a woman aged 40-49 years who had recovered from COVID-19. Sequences were obtained from peripheral blood. CDR3 protein: CASSVGQGSSYEQYF. The DNA of the CDR3 is TGTGCCAGTAGCGTTGGACAGGGCAGCTCCTACGAGCAGTACTTC.